This TCR beta chain was recovered during a study of blood T cell repertoires in COVID-19. Data came from immunoSEQ multiplex PCR; TCRdb stores just in-frame clones and leaves some out. The data contain about 330,000 clones, around 87% of them singletons. This receptor was obtained from a woman in her 30s who had recovered from COVID-19. The specimen sequenced was PBMCs or T cells enriched from blood (not recorded which).

CDR3 region: CASSPGDSPLHF. In DNA, the CDR3 is TGCGCCAGCAGCCCAGGGGACTCACCCCTCCACTTT. The V and J genes are TRBV5-1 and TRBJ1-6, with D perhaps TRBD1 (6 bases). Trimming took 4 bases from V and 10 from J, leaving 9 bases between them. CDR1 and CDR2 (germline): SGHRS, YFSETQ. The length of the CDR3 is 12 residues.